This TCR beta chain was sequenced for a study of blood T cell repertoires in COVID-19. Study information: Samples taken during acute and convalescent COVID-19 were collected in the United States, Italy and Spain. From T cells, B-cell-depleted T cells, or PBMCs came the material, which was cDNA or gDNA.

Per the study methods: Amplified reference gene primers provided the basis for estimating nucleated cell counts. Profiling relied on immunoSEQ multiplex PCR, and the TCRdb table lists in-frame clones only, not all of them. D and trimming were read from the DNA, whereas the V and J calls and clone size are those reported in that table. This sample has 8,500 to 10,000 clones, with approximately 81% found just once. CDR3 size: 13 residues. The V end lost 1 base, the J end lost 0 bases, and 4 bases lay between the germline ends. The sequenced material came from peripheral blood. The rearrangement links TRBV5-3 to TRBJ1-1; D is unresolved. TRBV5-3 is an ORF; its function is uncertain. The receptor's source is a human donor in a cohort sampled during active COVID-19. The CDR3 DNA reads as TGTGCCAGAAGCTTGCAGGTGAACACTGAAGCTTTCTTT. Translating it yields CARSLQVNTEAFF.